Below, 20 T cell receptor beta chains from the same sample are listed, as sequenced in a study of blood T cell repertoires in COVID-19. Profiling relied on immunoSEQ multiplex PCR, and the TCRdb table lists in-frame clones only, not all of them. This sample has approximately 210,000 clones, with 82% found just once. The sample consisted of PBMCs or T cells enriched from blood (not recorded which). Receptor source: a man between 35 and 55 years old who had recovered from COVID-19.

The chain is built from TRBV19 and TRBJ1-5; 8 bases match TRBD1. Losses at the gene ends were 7 bases for V and 2 bases for J; bases not matched to a gene: 4. This CDR3 is 14 amino acids long. Germline V gives CDR1 LNHDA, CDR2 SQIVND (reference sequence). The CDR3 loop reads CASNDRGGNQPQHF. For the CDR3, the DNA is TGTGCCAGTAATGACAGGGGAGGCAATCAGCCCCAGCATTTT.

This clone was seen more than once but under ten times. The V and J genes are TRBV6-2 or TRBV6-3 and TRBJ1-5; 9 nucleotides line up with TRBD1. The CDR3 has 20 amino acids. The J segment lost 0 bases and the V segment lost 0 bases, leaving 12 bases of the junction unmatched. The V gene's germline CDR1 is MNHEY and CDR2 SVGEGT. The CDR3 region is CASSYSMGQGFSHSNQPQHF. The CDR3 DNA reads TGTGCCAGCAGTTACTCGATGGGACAGGGATTTTCACATAGCAATCAGCCCCAGCATTTT.

The chain uses TRBV7-8 and TRBJ2-2, with D possibly being TRBD2 (5 bases). The germline V gene has CDR1 SGHVS and CDR2 FQNEAQ. The CDR3 is 18 residues long. Trimming shortened V by 0 bases and J by 1 base, and 15 bases separated the two germline ends. DNA for the CDR3: TGTGCCAGCAGCTTAGCCCCCTGGACTGTTGGGAACACCGGGGAGCTGTTTTTT. Translating it yields CASSLAPWTVGNTGELFF.

The chain uses TRBV2 and TRBJ2-5, with TRBD2 identical over 14 bases. V lost 9 bases and J lost 4; bases outside the gene matches: 10. The CDR3 length is 16 residues. Germline loops: CDR1 SNHLY, CDR2 FYNNEI. The CDR3 DNA reads TGTGCCAGGAAAAAGGGACTAGCGGGAGTTGGAGAGACCCAGTACTTC. Encoded protein: CARKKGLAGVGETQYF.

For the CDR3, the DNA is TGCGCCAGCAGCCAGTCTAGCGGGAGAGGGCCCGAGCAGTTCTTC. Amino acid sequence: CASSQSSGRGPEQFF. The chain recombines TRBV4-3 with TRBJ2-1, with 10 bases aligning to TRBD2. The CDR3 runs 15 residues. Trimming cost V 3 bases and J 10 bases; bases outside gene matches: 9. Germline V CDR1 and CDR2: LGHNA, YSLEER.

This clone was seen many times. The rearrangement uses TRBV27 and TRBJ2-7; a weak D match, TRBD1 (6 bases). Germline V gene data show CDR1 as MNHEY and CDR2 as SMNVEV (reference sequence). Trimming left V 4 bases short and J 5 bases short, with 18 bases between. This CDR3 has 15 amino acids. CDR3 loop: CASSYRDGSWDEQYF. In DNA form, the CDR3 reads TGTGCCAGCAGTTACAGGGACGGATCGTGGGACGAGCAGTACTTC.

This clone is a singleton in its sample. The V gene is TRBV5-1, the J gene TRBJ2-7, with 14 bases that match TRBD2. Unmatched junction bases numbered 5, after V lost 0 bases and J lost 6 bases. Germline CDR1 and CDR2: SGHRS and YFSETQ. The CDR3 runs to 16 residues. DNA of the CDR3: TGCGCCAGCAGCTTGGCCGGGACTAGCGGGAGTGGCGAGCAGTACGTC. Protein: CASSLAGTSGSGEQYV.

This sequence joins TRBV18 and TRBJ2-2; D may be TRBD1 (6 bases). The CDR3 is 16 residues long. CDR1 and CDR2 (germline): KGHSH, LQKENI. V lost 3 bases and J lost 6, with 17 bases in between. The CDR3 protein is CASSPRWNREAGELFF. The CDR3 DNA reads as TGTGCCAGCTCACCCCGATGGAACAGGGAAGCCGGGGAGCTGTTTTTT.

CDR3: CASSWESGAQGTTPYEQYF. In DNA form, the CDR3 reads TGTGCCAGCAGTTGGGAATCAGGGGCTCAGGGGACTACGCCCTACGAGCAGTACTTC. The chain carries TRBV28 and TRBJ2-7, with a tentative D call TRBD2 (7 bases). Germline loops: CDR1 MDHEN, CDR2 SYDVKM. The V and J ends lost 4 bases and 2 bases respectively, with 27 bases between them. This CDR3 region has 19 residues.

The rearrangement joins TRBV7-2 to TRBJ1-2; D may be TRBD1 (6 bases). Trimming pared 2 bases from V and 5 bases from J, leaving 12 bases between. Per germline, CDR1 SGHTA and CDR2 FQGNSA. The CDR3 consists of 14 residues. The CDR3, as DNA: TGTGCCAGCAGCTTACAGGGGCTATCATATGGCTACACCTTC. Encoded protein: CASSLQGLSYGYTF.

The chain carries TRBV5-8 and TRBJ1-4; TRBD1 matches at 7 bases. After removal of 0 bases from V and 8 bases from J, the junction contained 7 bases not matched to a gene. This CDR3 comprises 15 residues. Germline CDR1 and CDR2: SGHTS and YDEGEE. CDR3 protein: CASSLARQGVEKLFF. The CDR3 DNA follows: TGTGCCAGCAGCTTGGCCAGACAGGGAGTCGAAAAACTGTTTTTT.

V and J are TRBV11-2 and TRBJ1-2; D might be TRBD1 (6 bases). Trimming pared 2 bases from V and 6 bases from J, leaving 10 bases between. CDR3 length: 13 residues. Germline CDR1 SGHAT, CDR2 FQNNGV. The CDR3 spells CASSLSTGNGYTF. CDR3 DNA sequence: TGTGCCAGCAGCTTAAGTACAGGGAATGGCTACACCTTC.

This rearrangement joins TRBV28 to TRBJ2-7; 8 nucleotides line up with TRBD2. V trimming: 4 bases; J trimming: 0 bases; junction bases outside the gene matches: 5. Germline V gene sequence: CDR1 MDHEN, CDR2 SYDVKM. There are 15 residues in the CDR3. CDR3 nucleotide sequence: TGTGCCAGCAGTTCAACCGGGACTAGCTCCTACGAGCAGTACTTC. This gives the protein CASSSTGTSSYEQYF.

The rearrangement links TRBV5-1 to TRBJ2-1; TRBD2 agrees at 7 bases. The V gene's germline CDR1 is SGHRS and CDR2 YFSETQ. The CDR3 is 13 residues long. V shed 6 bases, J shed 7 bases, and the junction held 7 bases outside the gene matches. The DNA of the CDR3 is TGCGCCAGCACCCCCGGGGGAGGGAATGAGCAGTTCTTC. It translates to CASTPGGGNEQFF.

The chain uses TRBV24-1 and TRBJ2-3; 8 bases are shared with TRBD1. CDR3 size: 16 residues. With V trimmed by 2 bases and J by 4 bases, 7 bases remained unmatched. Germline-derived CDR1 and CDR2 are KGHDR and SFDVKD. The CDR3 DNA reads TGTGCCACCAGTGATTCCGGACAGGGAGAGGCAGATACGCAGTATTTT. Translation gives CATSDSGQGEADTQYF.

The CDR3 nucleotides are TGTGCCAGCAGTTCCCGTTATAGCTTTGGCGAGCAGTACTTC. Translated: CASSSRYSFGEQYF. The chain joins TRBV6-5 to TRBJ2-7, with D uncertain. The CDR3 sequence is 14 residues long. V lost 4 bases and J 6 bases, leaving 16 bases between the germline ends. In germline, CDR1 is MNHEY, CDR2 SVGAGI.

The chain couples TRBV4-3 to TRBJ1-5, with 9 bases aligning to TRBD1. V lost 4 bases to trimming and J lost 7 bases; unmatched junction nucleotides: 5. CDR1 LGHNA and CDR2 YSLEER come from the germline V gene. CDR3 length: 14 amino acids. DNA of the CDR3: TGCGCCAGCAGCCTGGACAGGGGCGGGCAGCCCCAGCATTTT. Encoded protein: CASSLDRGGQPQHF.

The J gene is TRBJ2-2, the V gene TRBV5-1, with 12 bases fitting TRBD2. Germline CDR1 is SGHRS and CDR2 is YFSETQ. The length of the CDR3 is 15 residues. V lost 4 bases, J lost 4 bases, and 2 bases stayed unmatched. CDR3 amino acids: CASSAGLAGTGELFF. In DNA, the CDR3 is TGCGCCAGCAGCGCGGGACTAGCGGGCACCGGGGAGCTGTTTTTT.

The chain employs TRBV7-9 and TRBJ2-2; D might be TRBD1 (6 bases). Per the germline V gene, CDR1 is SEHNR and CDR2 is FQNEAQ (reference sequence). The CDR3 totals 13 residues. V gave up 4 bases and J gave up 5 bases, with 8 bases separating them. The CDR3 region has the DNA TGTGCCAGCAGCTCGACAGGAACCGGGGAGCTGTTTTTT. Amino acids: CASSSTGTGELFF.

The chain recombines TRBV7-3 with TRBJ2-1; 9 bases match TRBD2. This CDR3 is 15 amino acids long. CDR1 SGHTA and CDR2 FQGTGA come from the germline V gene. Trimming at V came to 4 bases and at J to 4 bases, leaving 5 bases not matched to a gene. The CDR3 DNA reads TGTGCCAGCAGCTATATAGCGGGAGCTTACAATGAGCAGTTCTTC. Residues: CASSYIAGAYNEQFF.